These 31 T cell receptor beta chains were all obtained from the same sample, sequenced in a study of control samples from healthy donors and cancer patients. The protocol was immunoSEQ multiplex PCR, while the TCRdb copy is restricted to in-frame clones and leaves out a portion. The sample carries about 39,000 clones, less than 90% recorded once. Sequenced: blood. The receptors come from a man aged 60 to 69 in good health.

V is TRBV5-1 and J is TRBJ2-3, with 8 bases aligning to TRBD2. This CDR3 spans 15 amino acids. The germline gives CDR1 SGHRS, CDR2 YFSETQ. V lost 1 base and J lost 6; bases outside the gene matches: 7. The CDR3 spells CASSLSGLADDTQYF. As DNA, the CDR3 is TGCGCCAGCAGCTTGAGCGGACTAGCAGATGATACGCAGTATTTT.

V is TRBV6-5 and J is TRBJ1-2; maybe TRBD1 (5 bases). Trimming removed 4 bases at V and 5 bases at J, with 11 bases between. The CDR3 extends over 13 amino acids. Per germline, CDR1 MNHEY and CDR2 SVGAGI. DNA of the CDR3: TGTGCCAGCAGTTTGCAGGGCTCATATGGCTACACCTTC. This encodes CASSLQGSYGYTF.

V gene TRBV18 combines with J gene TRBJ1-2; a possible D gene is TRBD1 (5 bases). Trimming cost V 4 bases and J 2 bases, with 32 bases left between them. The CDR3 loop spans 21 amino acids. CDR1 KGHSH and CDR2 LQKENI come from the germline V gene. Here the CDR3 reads CASSLSHKPGRTTLLNYGYTF. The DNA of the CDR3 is TGTGCCAGCTCACTATCACATAAGCCGGGACGGACCACTCTTTTAAACTATGGCTACACCTTC. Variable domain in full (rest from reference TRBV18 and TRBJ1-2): NAGVMQNPRHLVRRRGQEARLRCSPMKGHSHVYWYRQLPEEGLKFMVYLQKENIIDESGMPKERFSAEFPKEGPSILRIQQVVRGDSAAYFCASSLSHKPGRTTLLNYGYTFGSGTRLTVV.

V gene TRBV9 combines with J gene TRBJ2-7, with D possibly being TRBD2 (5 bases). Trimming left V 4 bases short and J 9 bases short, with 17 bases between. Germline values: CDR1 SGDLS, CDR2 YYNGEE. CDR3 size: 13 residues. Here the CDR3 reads CASSPTVGAGQYF. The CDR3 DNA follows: TGTGCCAGCAGCCCTACGGTGGGAGCCGGGCAGTACTTC.

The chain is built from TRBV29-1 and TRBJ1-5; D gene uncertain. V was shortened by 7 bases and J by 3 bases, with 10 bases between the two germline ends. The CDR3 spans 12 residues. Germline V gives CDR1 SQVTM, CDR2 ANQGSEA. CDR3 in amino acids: CSDPGLNQPQHF. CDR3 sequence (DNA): TGCAGCGACCCGGGCCTCAATCAGCCCCAGCATTTT. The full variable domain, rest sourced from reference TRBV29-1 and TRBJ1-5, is SAVISQKPSRDICQRGTSLTIQCQVDSQVTMMFWYRQQPGQSLTLIATANQGSEATYESGFVIDKFPISRPNLTFSTLTVSNMSPEDSSIYLCSDPGLNQPQHFGDGTRLSIL.

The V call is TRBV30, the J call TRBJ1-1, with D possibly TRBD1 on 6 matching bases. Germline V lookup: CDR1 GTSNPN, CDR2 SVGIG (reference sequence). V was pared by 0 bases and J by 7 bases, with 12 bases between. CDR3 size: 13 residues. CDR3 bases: TGTGCCTGGAGTGTACAAGGGGGTGGTGAAGCTTTCTTT. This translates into CAWSVQGGGEAFF.

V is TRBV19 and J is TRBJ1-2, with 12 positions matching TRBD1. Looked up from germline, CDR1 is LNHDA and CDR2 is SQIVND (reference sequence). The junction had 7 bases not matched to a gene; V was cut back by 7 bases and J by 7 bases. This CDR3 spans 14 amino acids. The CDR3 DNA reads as TGTGCCAGTATCGGGACAGGGGGCACGATTGGCTACACCTTC. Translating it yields CASIGTGGTIGYTF.

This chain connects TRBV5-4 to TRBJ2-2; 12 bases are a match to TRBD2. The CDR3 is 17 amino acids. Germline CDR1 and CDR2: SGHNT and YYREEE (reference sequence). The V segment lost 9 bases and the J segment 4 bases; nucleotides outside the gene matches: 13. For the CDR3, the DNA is TGTGCCATCCAACTAGCGGGAGGCGGAGGCGTCACCGGGGAGCTGTTTTTT. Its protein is CAIQLAGGGGVTGELFF. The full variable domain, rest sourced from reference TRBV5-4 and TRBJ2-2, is ETGVTQSPTHLIKTRGQQVTLRCSSQSGHNTVSWYQQALGQGPQFIFQYYREEENGRGNFPPRFSGLQFPNYSSELNVNALELDDSALYLCAIQLAGGGGVTGELFFGEGSRLTVL.

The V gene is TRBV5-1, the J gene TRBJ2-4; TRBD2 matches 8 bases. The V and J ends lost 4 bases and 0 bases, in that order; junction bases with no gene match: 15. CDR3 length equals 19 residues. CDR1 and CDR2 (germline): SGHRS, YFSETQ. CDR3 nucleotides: TGCGCCAGCAGCCTGAGTAGCGGGATATCCCAGCTAGCCAAAAACATTCAGTACTTC. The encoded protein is CASSLSSGISQLAKNIQYF.

The CDR3 reads CATSDTGQGATADTQYF. The CDR3 bases are TGTGCCACCAGTGATACGGGACAGGGGGCTACGGCAGATACGCAGTATTTT. The J gene is TRBJ2-3, the V gene TRBV24-1; the match to TRBD1 covers 12 bases. The junction had 7 bases not matched to a gene; V was cut back by 3 bases and J by 4 bases. The CDR3 has 17 residues. Germline values: CDR1 KGHDR, CDR2 SFDVKD.

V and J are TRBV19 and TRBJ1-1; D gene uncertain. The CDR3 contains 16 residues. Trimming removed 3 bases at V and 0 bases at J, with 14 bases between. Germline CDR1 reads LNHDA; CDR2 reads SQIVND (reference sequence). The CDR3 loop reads CASSIDLVAVNTEAFF. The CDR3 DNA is TGTGCCAGTAGTATTGATCTGGTAGCGGTGAACACTGAAGCTTTCTTT.

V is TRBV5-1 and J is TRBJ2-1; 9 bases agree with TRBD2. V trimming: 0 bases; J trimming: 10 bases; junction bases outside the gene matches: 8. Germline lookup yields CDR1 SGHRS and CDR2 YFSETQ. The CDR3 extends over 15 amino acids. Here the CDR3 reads CASSLEWSSGIEQFF. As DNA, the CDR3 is TGCGCCAGCAGCTTGGAGTGGTCTAGCGGGATCGAGCAGTTCTTC.

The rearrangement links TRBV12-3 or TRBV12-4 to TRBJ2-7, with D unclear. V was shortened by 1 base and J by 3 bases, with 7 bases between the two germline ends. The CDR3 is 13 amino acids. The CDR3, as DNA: TGTGCCAGCAGTTTAGACATCCTCTACGAGCAGTACTTC. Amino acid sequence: CASSLDILYEQYF.

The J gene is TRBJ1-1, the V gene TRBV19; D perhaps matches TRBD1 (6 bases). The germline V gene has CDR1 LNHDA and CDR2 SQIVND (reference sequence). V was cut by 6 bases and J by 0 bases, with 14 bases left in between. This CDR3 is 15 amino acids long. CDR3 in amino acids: CASRSQGTMNTEAFF. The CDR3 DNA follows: TGTGCCAGTAGATCGCAGGGGACCATGAACACTGAAGCTTTCTTT.

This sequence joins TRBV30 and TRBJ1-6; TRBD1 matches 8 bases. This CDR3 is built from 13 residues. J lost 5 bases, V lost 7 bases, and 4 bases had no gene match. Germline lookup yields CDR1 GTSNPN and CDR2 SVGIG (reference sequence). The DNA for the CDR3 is TGTGCCTTTACAGGGGGAAATAATTCACCCCTCCACTTT. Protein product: CAFTGGNNSPLHF. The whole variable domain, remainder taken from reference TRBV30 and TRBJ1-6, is SQTIHQWPATLVQPVGSPLSLECTVEGTSNPNLYWYRQAAGRGLQLLFYSVGIGQISSEVPQNLSASRPQDRQFILSSKKLLLSDSGFYLCAFTGGNNSPLHFGNGTRLTVT.

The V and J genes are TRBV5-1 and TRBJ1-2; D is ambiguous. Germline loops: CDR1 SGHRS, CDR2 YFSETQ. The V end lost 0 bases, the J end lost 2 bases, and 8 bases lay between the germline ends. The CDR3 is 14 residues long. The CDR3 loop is CASSLAHGNYGYTF. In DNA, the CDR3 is TGCGCCAGCAGCTTGGCCCACGGGAACTATGGCTACACCTTC.

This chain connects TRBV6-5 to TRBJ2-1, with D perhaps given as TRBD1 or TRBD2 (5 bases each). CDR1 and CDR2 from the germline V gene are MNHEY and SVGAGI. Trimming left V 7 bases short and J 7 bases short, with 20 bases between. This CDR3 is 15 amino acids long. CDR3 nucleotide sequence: TGTGCCAGCACCCAAGCGAAGGGACCTCGTAATGAGCAGTTCTTC. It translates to CASTQAKGPRNEQFF.

The CDR3 coding sequence is TGTGCCACCTCGCTCTGGCACAACTACGAGCAGTACTTC. Translation: CATSLWHNYEQYF. The V gene is TRBV10-3, the J gene TRBJ2-7; no clear D. Germline CDR1 is ENHRY and CDR2 is SYGVKD. This CDR3 has 13 amino acids. The V and J ends lost 10 bases and 3 bases respectively, with 16 bases between them.

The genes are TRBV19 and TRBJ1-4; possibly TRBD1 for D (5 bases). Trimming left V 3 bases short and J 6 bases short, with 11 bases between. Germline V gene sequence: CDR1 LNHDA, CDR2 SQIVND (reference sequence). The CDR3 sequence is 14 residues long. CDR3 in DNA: TGTGCCAGTAGTATCTGGGGGTCGTATGAAAAACTGTTTTTT. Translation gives CASSIWGSYEKLFF. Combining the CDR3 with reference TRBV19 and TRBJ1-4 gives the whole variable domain DGGITQSPKYLFRKEGQNVTLSCEQNLNHDAMYWYRQDPGQGLRLIYYSQIVNDFQKGDIAEGYSVSREKKESFPLTVTSAQKNPTAFYLCASSIWGSYEKLFFGSGTQLSVL.

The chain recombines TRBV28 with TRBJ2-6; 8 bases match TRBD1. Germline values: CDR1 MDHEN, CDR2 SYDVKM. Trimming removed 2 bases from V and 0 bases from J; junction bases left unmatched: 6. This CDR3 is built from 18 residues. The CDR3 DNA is TGTGCCAGCAGTTTAGCCAGGGGGCCCCGCTCTGGGGCCAACGTCCTGACTTTC. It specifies CASSLARGPRSGANVLTF.

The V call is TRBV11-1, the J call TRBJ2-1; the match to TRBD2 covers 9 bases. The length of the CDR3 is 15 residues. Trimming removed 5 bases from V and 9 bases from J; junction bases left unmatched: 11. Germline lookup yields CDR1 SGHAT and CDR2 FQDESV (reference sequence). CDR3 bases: TGTGCCAGCAGCCCATCCGGGACTAGCATTCGTGAGCAGTTCTTC. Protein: CASSPSGTSIREQFF.

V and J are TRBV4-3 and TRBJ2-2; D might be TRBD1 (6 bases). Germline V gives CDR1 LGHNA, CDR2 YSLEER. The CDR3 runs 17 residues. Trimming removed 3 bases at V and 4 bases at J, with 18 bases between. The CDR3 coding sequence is TGCGCCAGCAGCCAGGGTAGGAGACAGGACTTCACCGGGGAGCTGTTTTTT. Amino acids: CASSQGRRQDFTGELFF.

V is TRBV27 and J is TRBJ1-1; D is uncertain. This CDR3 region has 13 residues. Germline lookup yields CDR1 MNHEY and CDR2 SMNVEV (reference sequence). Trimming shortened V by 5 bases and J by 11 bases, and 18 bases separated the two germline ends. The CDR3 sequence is CASSPRTGWKAFF. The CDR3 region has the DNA TGTGCCAGCAGTCCTCGGACGGGGTGGAAGGCTTTCTTT.

The CDR3: CASSQGTGYTEAFF. The CDR3 DNA sequence: TGTGCCAGCAGCCAGGGGACAGGGTATACTGAAGCTTTCTTT. The genes are TRBV4-2 and TRBJ1-1; 9 bases map to TRBD1. There are 14 residues in the CDR3. Germline CDR1 reads LGHNA; CDR2 reads YNFKEQ. The V and J ends lost 3 bases and 5 bases, in that order; junction bases with no gene match: 4.

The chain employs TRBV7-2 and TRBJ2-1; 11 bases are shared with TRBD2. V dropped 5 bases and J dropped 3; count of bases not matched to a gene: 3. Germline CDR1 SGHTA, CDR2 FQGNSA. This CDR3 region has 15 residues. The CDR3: CASSPTSGIYNEQFF. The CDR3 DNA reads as TGTGCCAGCAGCCCGACTAGCGGGATCTACAATGAGCAGTTCTTC.

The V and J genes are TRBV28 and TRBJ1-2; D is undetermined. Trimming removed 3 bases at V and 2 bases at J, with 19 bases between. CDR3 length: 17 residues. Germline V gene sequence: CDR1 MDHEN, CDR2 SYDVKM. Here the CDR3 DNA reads TGTGCCAGCAGTTTTAAGCTTCCCCTACATCAAAACTATGGCTACACCTTC. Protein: CASSFKLPLHQNYGYTF.

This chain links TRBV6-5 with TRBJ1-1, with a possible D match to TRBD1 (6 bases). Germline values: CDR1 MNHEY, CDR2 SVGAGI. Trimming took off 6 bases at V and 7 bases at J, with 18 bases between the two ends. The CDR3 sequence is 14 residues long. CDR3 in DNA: TGTGCCAGCAGAGCCAGGGGCCGCCGATTTGAAGCTTTCTTT. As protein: CASRARGRRFEAFF.

CDR3 DNA sequence: TGCGCCAGCAGTCCCCAGGGGAAATCTGGAAACACCATATATTTT. Translated, it gives CASSPQGKSGNTIYF. This sequence joins TRBV5-1 and TRBJ1-3, with a tentative D call TRBD1 (6 bases). The CDR3 consists of 15 residues. Germline lookup yields CDR1 SGHRS and CDR2 YFSETQ. The ends were cut back, 5 bases at V and 1 base at J, with 13 bases in the middle. The whole variable domain, remainder taken from reference TRBV5-1 and TRBJ1-3, is KAGVTQTPRYLIKTRGQQVTLSCSPISGHRSVSWYQQTPGQGLQFLFEYFSETQRNKGNFPGRFSGRQFSNSRSEMNVSTLELGDSALYLCASSPQGKSGNTIYFGEGSWLTVV.

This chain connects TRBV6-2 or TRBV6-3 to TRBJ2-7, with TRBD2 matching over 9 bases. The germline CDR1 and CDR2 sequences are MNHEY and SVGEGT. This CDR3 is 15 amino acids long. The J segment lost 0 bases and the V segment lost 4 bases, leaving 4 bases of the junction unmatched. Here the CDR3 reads CASSFPSGVSYEQYF. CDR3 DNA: TGTGCCAGCAGTTTTCCTAGCGGGGTCTCCTACGAGCAGTACTTC.

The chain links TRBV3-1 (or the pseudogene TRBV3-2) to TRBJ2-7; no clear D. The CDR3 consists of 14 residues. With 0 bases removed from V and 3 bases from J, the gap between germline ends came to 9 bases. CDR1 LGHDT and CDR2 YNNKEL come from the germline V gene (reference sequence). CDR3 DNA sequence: TGTGCCAGCAGCCAAGATCTGCCGTACTACGAGCAGTACTTC. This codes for CASSQDLPYYEQYF.

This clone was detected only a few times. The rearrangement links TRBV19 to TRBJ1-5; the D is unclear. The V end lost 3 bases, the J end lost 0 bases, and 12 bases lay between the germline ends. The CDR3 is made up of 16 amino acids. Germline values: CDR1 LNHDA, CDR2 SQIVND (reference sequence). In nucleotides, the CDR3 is TGTGCCAGTAGTATCCCTCAGGCAATTAGCAATCAGCCCCAGCATTTT. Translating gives CASSIPQAISNQPQHF.